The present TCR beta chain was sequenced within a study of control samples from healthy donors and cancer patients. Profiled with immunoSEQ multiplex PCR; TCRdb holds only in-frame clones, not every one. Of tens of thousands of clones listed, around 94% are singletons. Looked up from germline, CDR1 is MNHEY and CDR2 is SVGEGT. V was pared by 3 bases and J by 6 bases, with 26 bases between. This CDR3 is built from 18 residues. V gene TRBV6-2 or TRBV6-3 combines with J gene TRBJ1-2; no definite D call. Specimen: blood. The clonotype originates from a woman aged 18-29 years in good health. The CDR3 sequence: CASSYRLSTSRAMHGYTF. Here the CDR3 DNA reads TGTGCCAGCAGTTATCGCCTCTCGACTTCCCGGGCGATGCATGGCTACACCTTC.